This TCR beta chain derives from a study of post-analysis software for immune sequencing data. Study details: Patients had relapsing-remitting, secondary progressive or progressive-relapsing multiple sclerosis; some lacked subtype.

With regard to this clonotype: Its antigen is undetermined.

Findings and limits, study-wide: Controls had lower frequencies than patients of about 5 TRBV segments, which included TRBV5-6, TRBV5-1 and TRBV20-1. Among multiple sclerosis patients, normalized Chao1 diversity was significantly below that of controls.

Researchers reported that TCR beta cDNA libraries carried unique molecular identifiers. TCRdb redid the calling of the PCR reads with MiXCR, one entry per CDR3 protein. The sample has over 700,000 distinct CDR3 sequences, 25% to 30% seen once. This CDR3 region has 15 residues. The germline V and J ends were trimmed by 1 base and 1 base, with 7 bases remaining between them. Looked up from germline, CDR1 is MNHNY and CDR2 is SVGAGI (reference sequence). The sequence came from a girl under 18 with multiple sclerosis. Sequences were obtained from blood. The genes are TRBV6-6 and TRBJ2-2, with D possibly being TRBD2 (6 bases). The CDR3 DNA sequence: TGTGCCAGCAGTTACTTTAGCGGGAACACCGGGGAGCTGTTTTTT. Protein: CASSYFSGNTGELFF.